The rows below give T cell receptor beta chains drawn from one sample of a study of persistence of HIV-infected CD4 T cells. For these TCRs, the target antigens are not known. Using immunoSEQ multiplex PCR, the repertoire was profiled, and TCRdb retains in-frame clones only, with some absent. In the table there are around 39,000 clones, roughly 90% of which are singletons. The specimen was CD4+ T cells sorted from PBMCs after roughly 18-hour stimulation, collected from a patient who received antiretroviral therapy. These receptors were collected from an adult man with HIV who was CMV-seropositive. CDR3s include the opening cysteine and the closing phenylalanine or tryptophan. The order of the fields is CDR3 DNA, CDR3 protein, D gene, V gene, clone size, J gene. A D gene is named only where the DNA matches it firmly. Clone size is not always given. Where it is, it says once, few, many or a class for expanded clones.

TGTGCCAGCAGCCAAGATAGAAGAAAGAATGAAAAACTGTTTTTT CASSQDRRKNEKLFF . TRBV4-2 . TRBJ1-4
TGTGCCAGCAGTCCGTCTTTAGGGGGCCGGGACTCCTACGAGCAGTACTTC CASSPSLGGRDSYEQYF TRBD1 TRBV28 . TRBJ2-7
TGTGCCAGCAGTGAACCGGACAGGGTTTCACCCCTCCACTTT CASSEPDRVSPLHF TRBD1 TRBV6-1 once TRBJ1-6
TGCGCCAGCAGCTTGGAAGTGAACACTGAAGCTTTCTTT CASSLEVNTEAFF . TRBV5-1 . TRBJ1-1
TGTGCCAGCAGGAGACAGGGCCCCTACGAGCAGTACTTC CASRRQGPYEQYF TRBD1 TRBV27 . TRBJ2-7
TGTGCCAGCTCACCAATGGGACAGGGGTCCGTCACCGGGGAGCTGTTTTTT CASSPMGQGSVTGELFF TRBD1 TRBV18 . TRBJ2-2
TGTGCCAGCAGCTTAGCGCCCAAAAATTCACCCCTCCACTTT CASSLAPKNSPLHF . TRBV11-1 . TRBJ1-6
TGTGCCAGCAGCTTCGATGTCGGGCGAGTCTCCTACGAGCAGTACTTC CASSFDVGRVSYEQYF . TRBV5-6 . TRBJ2-7
TGTGCCAGCCGAGGGGGCGGGAGCAATCAGCCCCAGCATTTT CASRGGGSNQPQHF TRBD1 TRBV18 . TRBJ1-5
TGTGCCAGCAGTGAGGACATGTTCTCACCCCTCCACTTT CASSEDMFSPLHF . TRBV6-1 . TRBJ1-6
TGTGCCAGCAGCGCCCTCTCTTCCCAGGGGGGTGAAGCTTTCTTT CASSALSSQGGEAFF TRBD1 TRBV9 . TRBJ1-1
TGTGCCAGCAGCTGGGAGGGCAAATCATACAATGAGCAGTTCTTC CASSWEGKSYNEQFF TRBD2 TRBV7-9 few TRBJ2-1
TGTGCCAGCAGTGAAGCCGCAGGAGGGCACGAGCAGTACTTC CASSEAAGGHEQYF . TRBV2 . TRBJ2-7
TGTGCCAGCACCGCACCCGCGGGGGGCAGGACTGAAGCTTTCTTT CASTAPAGGRTEAFF . TRBV28 . TRBJ1-1
TGTGCCAGTCATAGGGGCACGGGGACAGATACGCAGTATTTT CASHRGTGTDTQYF . TRBV6-5 . TRBJ2-3
TGCGCCAGCAGCACCGGGGTGGGACGGACACTCTATAATTCACCCCTCCACTTT CASSTGVGRTLYNSPLHF . TRBV5-1 . TRBJ1-6
TGCAGTGCTAGCCCAGGAAACATTCAGTACTTC CSASPGNIQYF . TRBV20-1 . TRBJ2-4
TGTGCCAGCAGCTTGGTTGAAGGGATGGGTGGCTACACCTTC CASSLVEGMGGYTF . TRBV5-6 . TRBJ1-2
TGTGCCACCAACGGGGGTCGTACCCCTGGAAACACCATATATTTT CATNGGRTPGNTIYF . TRBV6-5 . TRBJ1-3
TGTGCCAGCAGCTTAGCAGGGGCCCATGAGCAGTTCTTC CASSLAGAHEQFF . TRBV11-3 . TRBJ2-1
TGTGCCAGTAGTTTATGGACTAGCGGGGACAATGAGCAGTTCTTC CASSLWTSGDNEQFF TRBD2 TRBV19 once TRBJ2-1
TGTGCTAGTGGTTCAGGAGCCTACGAGCAGTACTTC CASGSGAYEQYF . TRBV12-5 . TRBJ2-7
TGTGCCAGCAAACGAGGCGAAGAAAAACTGTTTTTT CASKRGEEKLFF . TRBV6-6 . TRBJ1-4
TGCAGTGCTAGCCAGGGCAATGAGCAGTTCTTC CSASQGNEQFF . TRBV20-1 . TRBJ2-1
TGCGCCAGCAGCTTGACAGGGGACGAGGCTGAAAAACTGTTTTTT CASSLTGDEAEKLFF TRBD1 TRBV5-1 . TRBJ1-4
TGTGCCAGCAGCAGGGGAAGACAAGAGACCCAGTACTTC CASSRGRQETQYF . TRBV7-6 . TRBJ2-5
TGTGCCAGCAGCCAAGGCCCGGGCAGCTCTGGAAACACCATATATTTT CASSQGPGSSGNTIYF . TRBV3-1/TRBV3-2 . TRBJ1-3
TGTGCCAGCAGTTTAGTAGGGGGCATCGAAGCTTTCTTT CASSLVGGIEAFF TRBD1 TRBV12-3/TRBV12-4 . TRBJ1-1
TGTGCCAGCACCCTAAGGGGGGAAAACACCGGGGAGCTGTTTTTT CASTLRGENTGELFF . TRBV3-1/TRBV3-2 . TRBJ2-2